This entry lists 30 T cell receptor beta chains sequenced from one sample in a study of cytomegalovirus exposure and HLA in healthy donors. This table comes from immunoSEQ multiplex PCR, and its TCRdb copy is limited to in-frame clones, with some not included. Among some 90,000 clones listed, approximately 96% were seen once. The sequencing sample was made of PBMCs. All receptors come from a man younger than 35 in good health and CMV-seronegative.

This sequence joins TRBV18 and TRBJ2-1; 9 bases line up with TRBD2. Per the germline V gene, CDR1 is KGHSH and CDR2 is LQKENI. The CDR3 sequence is 16 residues long. Trimming at V came to 3 bases and at J to 8 bases, leaving 11 bases not matched to a gene. Here the CDR3 reads CASSPGIAGVRDEQFF. In DNA form, the CDR3 reads TGTGCCAGCTCACCGGGGATAGCGGGAGTCCGCGATGAGCAGTTCTTC.

V is TRBV6-1 and J is TRBJ2-7; D remains unclear. Germline V gene sequence: CDR1 MNHNS, CDR2 SASEGT. This CDR3 has 13 residues. The V end was cut by 4 bases, the J end by 4 bases, with 11 bases between. The CDR3 sequence: CASSVYSSYEQYV. CDR3 in DNA: TGTGCCAGCAGTGTGTACAGTTCTTACGAGCAGTACGTC.

The sample holds one count of this clone. V usage is TRBV28 and J usage is TRBJ2-1; D is possibly TRBD2 (5 bases). CDR1 and CDR2 (germline): MDHEN, SYDVKM. This CDR3 contains 17 residues. Deletions cut 2 bases from V and 6 bases from J, with 20 bases between. In DNA form, the CDR3 reads TGTGCCAGCAGTTTACTGGAGGCCAGTCCGTTTCCCAATGAGCAGTTCTTC. Amino acids: CASSLLEASPFPNEQFF.

J is TRBJ2-7 and V is TRBV5-8; 8 bases agree with TRBD1. The length of the CDR3 is 16 residues. J was trimmed by 6 bases and V by 5 bases; bases with no gene match: 16. From germline, CDR1 is SGHTS and CDR2 YDEGEE. CDR3 sequence reads: CASRPLQGAGKSEQYF. CDR3 DNA sequence: TGTGCCAGCAGACCGCTTCAGGGGGCCGGGAAGTCCGAGCAGTACTTC.

V is TRBV19 and J is TRBJ2-2; TRBD1 agrees at 7 bases. Germline assignment: CDR1 LNHDA and CDR2 SQIVND (reference sequence). The V segment lost 1 base and the J segment 8 bases; nucleotides outside the gene matches: 16. The CDR3 has 18 residues. The CDR3 is CASSIARGTATIAGELFF. The CDR3 DNA is TGTGCCAGTAGTATAGCCAGGGGGACAGCGACGATTGCGGGGGAGCTGTTTTTT.

The chain carries TRBV11-3 and TRBJ1-3; D perhaps matches TRBD1 (6 bases). V shed 3 bases and J shed 2 bases, with 11 bases lying between them. Germline V gene sequence: CDR1 SGHNT, CDR2 YENEEA. The CDR3 extends over 15 amino acids. For the CDR3, the DNA is TGTGCCAGCAGCTTCGCCCACAGGGCTGGAAACACCATATATTTT. It yields the protein CASSFAHRAGNTIYF.

The CDR3 coding sequence is TGTGCCAGCAGCGTATCCAGGGCCAGTGGCTACACCTTC. Protein sequence: CASSVSRASGYTF. This chain uses TRBV9 with TRBJ1-2, with a tentative D call TRBD1 (5 bases). Germline assignment: CDR1 SGDLS and CDR2 YYNGEE. This CDR3 has 13 residues. The germline V and J ends were trimmed by 1 base and 7 bases, with 11 bases remaining between them.

The chain couples TRBV10-3 to TRBJ1-5, with D possibly being TRBD1 (5 bases). The CDR3 has 17 residues. The germline gives CDR1 ENHRY, CDR2 SYGVKD. V dropped 0 bases and J dropped 4 bases, with 16 bases sitting between them. The CDR3 DNA is TGTGCCATCAGTGAGTCGGAACAGGCAGGGTTGAATCAGCCCCAGCATTTT. It translates to CAISESEQAGLNQPQHF.

This chain links TRBV27 with TRBJ1-4; possible D gene TRBD1, 6 bases. Trimming left V 6 bases short and J 7 bases short, with 24 bases between. The CDR3 spans 17 residues. Germline CDR1 is MNHEY and CDR2 is SMNVEV (reference sequence). The CDR3 spells CASSKDFGQGLGEKLFF. Here the CDR3 DNA reads TGTGCCAGCAGCAAAGATTTTGGGCAGGGGCTTGGTGAAAAACTGTTTTTT.

The chain uses TRBV30 and TRBJ1-5, with D uncertain. The CDR3 sequence is 14 residues long. Germline CDR1 and CDR2: GTSNPN and SVGIG (reference sequence). V was pared by 1 base and J by 0 bases, with 7 bases between. CDR3 residues: CAWSGQYSNQPQHF. DNA of the CDR3: TGTGCCTGGAGTGGTCAGTATAGCAATCAGCCCCAGCATTTT.

The CDR3 loop reads CASSLFGQGALETQYF. CDR3 bases: TGTGCCAGCAGTTTATTCGGACAGGGGGCATTGGAGACCCAGTACTTC. This chain connects TRBV27 to TRBJ2-5; TRBD1 matches 11 bases. Looked up from germline, CDR1 is MNHEY and CDR2 is SMNVEV (reference sequence). This CDR3 contains 16 residues. Unmatched junction bases numbered 6, after V lost 1 base and J lost 5 bases.

The gene calls are TRBV6-1 and TRBJ1-2; TRBD1 might be the D (5 bases). V was cut by 6 bases and J by 4 bases, with 12 bases left in between. The CDR3 consists of 13 residues. CDR1 is MNHNS, CDR2 SASEGT, per germline. CDR3 sequence: CASRPAGVYGYTF. The CDR3 nucleotides are TGTGCCAGCAGACCTGCGGGGGTCTATGGCTACACCTTC.

This chain connects TRBV5-8 to TRBJ2-7; D might be TRBD1 (6 bases). Germline V gene data show CDR1 as SGHTS and CDR2 as YDEGEE. V shed 0 bases and J shed 6 bases, with 22 bases lying between them. This CDR3 has 17 residues. For the CDR3, the DNA is TGTGCCAGCAGCTTGGCTGGGACATCCAAGGTTACCAGCGAGCAGTACTTC. As protein: CASSLAGTSKVTSEQYF.

This clone came up a few times. This chain uses TRBV6-1 with TRBJ1-4; the D gene is possibly TRBD1 (6 bases). Germline values: CDR1 MNHNS, CDR2 SASEGT. This CDR3 is built from 14 residues. The ends were cut back, 1 base at V and 8 bases at J, with 11 bases in the middle. The chain's CDR3 is CASSEGQDLEKLFF. The CDR3 DNA reads as TGTGCCAGCAGTGAAGGACAGGACTTAGAAAAACTGTTTTTT.

This rearrangement joins TRBV19 to TRBJ2-2, with D unclear. V was shortened by 3 bases and J by 8 bases, with 7 bases between the two germline ends. CDR3 length equals 12 residues. The V gene's germline CDR1 is LNHDA and CDR2 SQIVND (reference sequence). The CDR3: CASSMPGGELFF. CDR3 sequence (DNA): TGTGCCAGTAGTATGCCCGGGGGGGAGCTGTTTTTT.

The chain's CDR3 is CASSEGGRTYNEQFF. In DNA form, the CDR3 reads TGTGCCAGTAGTGAGGGCGGGAGGACCTACAATGAGCAGTTCTTC. The chain carries TRBV19 and TRBJ2-1; TRBD2 matches at 8 bases. The germline CDR1 and CDR2 sequences are LNHDA and SQIVND (reference sequence). This CDR3 is built from 15 residues. After removal of 5 bases from V and 2 bases from J, the junction contained 5 bases not matched to a gene. The full variable domain, its missing parts supplied by reference TRBV19 and TRBJ2-1, is DGGITQSPKYLFRKEGQNVTLSCEQNLNHDAMYWYRQDPGQGLRLIYYSQIVNDFQKGDIAEGYSVSREKKESFPLTVTSAQKNPTAFYLCASSEGGRTYNEQFFGPGTRLTVL.

This chain joins TRBV6-1 and TRBJ2-7, with TRBD1 as a possible D gene (6 bases). The V end was cut by 4 bases, the J end by 2 bases, with 12 bases between. Germline V gene lookup returns CDR1 MNHNS and CDR2 SASEGT. The CDR3 contains 14 residues. This chain's CDR3 is CASSGLDRAYEQYV. CDR3 nucleotides: TGTGCCAGCAGTGGGTTGGACAGAGCCTACGAGCAGTACGTC.

The rearrangement links TRBV27 to TRBJ2-5; 7 nucleotides match TRBD1. The V gene's germline CDR1 is MNHEY and CDR2 SMNVEV (reference sequence). The ends lost 8 bases at V and 1 base at J; junction bases unmatched: 10. The CDR3 is made up of 15 amino acids. CDR3 DNA sequence: TGTGCCAGCCGGGCGGCCAGGGGGTTCCAAGAGACCCAGTACTTC. It specifies CASRAARGFQETQYF.

As for this clone: The same CDR3 is also encoded by other DNA sequences in this sample. The chain employs TRBV5-1 and TRBJ2-3; the D is unclear. The V end lost 2 bases, the J end lost 1 base, and 8 bases lay between the germline ends. CDR3 size: 14 residues. CDR1 SGHRS and CDR2 YFSETQ come from the germline V gene. The CDR3 region has the DNA TGCGCCAGCAGCTTTGGGCAGGGCACAGATACGCAGTATTTT. It translates to CASSFGQGTDTQYF.

This chain joins TRBV2 and TRBJ2-3; 11 nucleotides line up with TRBD2. The CDR3 has 15 amino acids. Trimming at V came to 6 bases and at J to 3 bases, leaving 5 bases not matched to a gene. Germline V gives CDR1 SNHLY, CDR2 FYNNEI. In DNA, the CDR3 is TGTGCCAGCAGCGGCACTAGCGGGAGTACAGATACGCAGTATTTT. Translated, it gives CASSGTSGSTDTQYF.

This CDR3 reads CASSLPGTGNTYEQYF. The CDR3 bases are TGCGCCAGCAGCTTGCCCGGGACAGGGAACACCTACGAGCAGTACTTC. The J gene is TRBJ2-7, the V gene TRBV5-1; 9 positions agree with TRBD1. J gave up 2 bases and V 1 base, and 7 bases lay outside the gene matches. This CDR3 contains 16 residues. Germline CDR1 is SGHRS and CDR2 is YFSETQ. The full variable domain, in which reference TRBV5-1 and TRBJ2-7 provide the parts outside the CDR3, is KAGVTQTPRYLIKTRGQQVTLSCSPISGHRSVSWYQQTPGQGLQFLFEYFSETQRNKGNFPGRFSGRQFSNSRSEMNVSTLELGDSALYLCASSLPGTGNTYEQYFGPGTRLTVT.

J is TRBJ2-3 and V is TRBV5-1; 12 nucleotides match TRBD2. V trimming: 2 bases; J trimming: 4 bases; junction bases outside the gene matches: 5. CDR1 is SGHRS and CDR2 is YFSETQ in the germline V gene. This CDR3 region has 16 residues. The CDR3, as DNA: TGCGCCAGCAGCTTCGGACTAGCGGGAAGGTCAGATACGCAGTATTTT. Its protein product is CASSFGLAGRSDTQYF.

The V and J genes are TRBV28 and TRBJ2-4, with D maybe TRBD2 (5 bases). Trimming cost V 5 bases and J 0 bases, with 11 bases left between them. The CDR3 totals 15 residues. Germline-derived CDR1 and CDR2 are MDHEN and SYDVKM. DNA of the CDR3: TGTGCCAGCAGTCCCCCCGGACTAGCCAAAAACATTCAGTACTTC. Translation gives CASSPPGLAKNIQYF. Full variable domain (remainder filled in from reference TRBV28 and TRBJ2-4): DVKVTQSSRYLVKRTGEKVFLECVQDMDHENMFWYRQDPGLGLRLIYFSYDVKMKEKGDIPEGYSVSREKKERFSLILESASTNQTSMYLCASSPPGLAKNIQYFGAGTRLSVL.

V gene TRBV5-4 combines with J gene TRBJ1-6, with 8 bases matching TRBD1. CDR1 is SGHNT, CDR2 YYREEE, per germline (reference sequence). The V segment lost 2 bases and the J segment 5 bases; nucleotides outside the gene matches: 3. The CDR3 runs 15 residues. The CDR3 protein is CASSFQTGDNSPLHF. CDR3 bases: TGTGCCAGCAGCTTTCAGACAGGGGATAATTCACCCCTCCACTTT.

This rearrangement joins TRBV27 to TRBJ2-7, with D possibly matching TRBD1 (6 bases). Between the trimmed V and J ends, which lost 3 bases and 1 base, there was a span of 16 bases. CDR3 length: 16 amino acids. CDR1 is MNHEY, CDR2 SMNVEV, per germline (reference sequence). CDR3 bases: TGTGCCAGCAGTTTTCTTCCCGGGACAAAGTCCTACGAGCAGTACTTC. It encodes CASSFLPGTKSYEQYF.

This chain connects TRBV6-1 to TRBJ2-1; 9 positions agree with TRBD1. The length of the CDR3 is 14 residues. CDR1 and CDR2 (germline): MNHNS, SASEGT. The V and J ends lost 8 bases and 4 bases, in that order; junction bases with no gene match: 6. The CDR3 protein is CASEGQGWYNEQFF. The CDR3 DNA reads as TGTGCCAGCGAGGGACAGGGATGGTACAATGAGCAGTTCTTC.

This chain's CDR3 is CASSQRSGLAGEDEQFF. CDR3 in DNA: TGCGCCAGCAGCCAACGATCGGGACTAGCGGGAGAAGATGAGCAGTTCTTC. V gene TRBV4-1 combines with J gene TRBJ2-1, with 14 bases matching TRBD2. Germline loops: CDR1 MGHRA, CDR2 YSYEKL. J was trimmed by 8 bases and V by 2 bases; bases with no gene match: 8. The CDR3 length is 17 residues.

This rearrangement joins TRBV27 to TRBJ2-5, with 12 bases matching TRBD1. CDR1 MNHEY and CDR2 SMNVEV come from the germline V gene (reference sequence). This CDR3 region has 17 residues. The trim removed 6 bases at V and 5 bases at J, leaving 13 bases unmatched. CDR3 in amino acids: CASRTTGTGGGWETQYF. DNA of the CDR3: TGTGCCAGCAGGACAACCGGGACAGGGGGCGGTTGGGAGACCCAGTACTTC.

This chain joins TRBV6-1 and TRBJ2-2; possibly TRBD1 for D (5 bases). The CDR3 runs to 15 residues. Trimming removed 4 bases at V and 3 bases at J, with 12 bases between. The germline gives CDR1 MNHNS, CDR2 SASEGT. The CDR3 DNA follows: TGTGCCAGCAGTGCGACGACAGTTCACACCGGGGAGCTGTTTTTT. Translating gives CASSATTVHTGELFF.

The chain recombines TRBV18 with TRBJ1-1, with D possibly TRBD1 on 6 matching bases. The CDR3 is made up of 14 amino acids. Trimming pared 2 bases from V and 1 base from J, leaving 8 bases between. CDR1 is KGHSH and CDR2 is LQKENI in the germline V gene. The CDR3 region has the DNA TGTGCCAGCTCACCAACAGGGCAGAACACTGAAGCTTTCTTT. Protein product: CASSPTGQNTEAFF.